The rows below give T cell receptor beta chains drawn from one sample of a study of blood T cell repertoires in COVID-19. Profiling relied on immunoSEQ multiplex PCR, and the TCRdb table lists in-frame clones only, not all of them. The sample lists 210,000 or so clones, about 82% seen once, with roughly 5.3% in the top ten. The sequenced sample consisted of peripheral blood. These receptors were collected from a man aged 50 to 59 with COVID-19, enrolled during active disease. Both conserved end residues are part of each CDR3. D genes are given only for firm matches. Clone size is given for some rows only: seen once, a few or many times, or a class if the clone is expanded.

>TRBD1|TRBJ2-3|.|TRBV4-3
TGCGCCAGCAGCCAAGACCCGGGACAGGGGGTCCCAGATACGCAGTATTTT
CASSQDPGQGVPDTQYF
>TRBD1|TRBJ1-5|.|TRBV19
TGTGCCAGTAGTATCGAGACAGGGGGCTTTCAGCCCCAGCATTTT
CASSIETGGFQPQHF
>.|TRBJ1-4|.|TRBV5-1
TGCGCCAGCAGCTTGGATGGCACAGGAAAAGGGGCAACTAATGAAAAACTGTTTTTT
CASSLDGTGKGATNEKLFF
>TRBD1|TRBJ1-1|.|TRBV28
TGTGCCAGCAGTTTATCCGGACAGGGGGGGTGGAACACTGAAGCTTTCTTT
CASSLSGQGGWNTEAFF
>.|TRBJ1-4|.|TRBV18
TGTGCCAGCTCACCAGCCGGGGGTCGCGTTGAAAAACTGTTTTTT
CASSPAGGRVEKLFF
>.|TRBJ1-5|few|TRBV5-4
TGTGCCAGCAGCTTATACGGACAGAGCAATCAGCCCCAGCATTTT
CASSLYGQSNQPQHF
>TRBD2|TRBJ2-1|.|TRBV18
TGTGCCAGCTCACCCCTAGCGGGTCCTTACAATGAGCAGTTCTTC
CASSPLAGPYNEQFF
>.|TRBJ1-1|.|TRBV27
TGTGCCAGCAGTTTAAGCATGAACACTGAAGCTTTCTTT
CASSLSMNTEAFF
>TRBD1|TRBJ2-5|.|TRBV3-1/TRBV3-2
TGTGCCAGCAGCCCCACAACCTTAAGGGACAGGGGAAAGACCCAGTACTTC
CASSPTTLRDRGKTQYF
>.|TRBJ2-1|.|TRBV11-2
TGTGCCAGCAGCTTCCCCGGCCGGGACAATGAGCAGTTCTTC
CASSFPGRDNEQFF
>.|TRBJ1-1|.|TRBV3-1/TRBV3-2
TGTGCCAGCAGCCAAGTGGGAGGTGAAGCTTTCTTT
CASSQVGGEAFF
>.|TRBJ2-7|.|TRBV9
TGTGCCAGCAGCGGACAGGTGTCCTCCTACGAGCAGTACTTC
CASSGQVSSYEQYF
>.|TRBJ1-4|.|TRBV25-1
TGTGCCAGCAGTGAAAAACAAACCTCGGGTAATGAAAAACTGTTTTTT
CASSEKQTSGNEKLFF
>.|TRBJ1-1|.|TRBV28
TGTGCCAGCAGTTTGGACATTTCGACTGAAGCTTTCTTT
CASSLDISTEAFF
>.|TRBJ1-2|.|TRBV5-1
TGCGCCAGCAGCTTGGAGGGGTCCTATGGCTACACCTTC
CASSLEGSYGYTF
>TRBD2|TRBJ2-1|.|TRBV2
TGTGCCAGCAGTGAGTTGGCGGGGGGGACCAATGAGCAGTTCTTC
CASSELAGGTNEQFF
>TRBD2|TRBJ2-3|.|TRBV4-1
TGCGCCAGCAGCCAAGCCCTCGCGGGCCCACTAGCGGGGGCGAGGGATACGCAGTATTTT
CASSQALAGPLAGARDTQYF
>TRBD2|TRBJ2-3|.|TRBV10-1
TGCGCCAGCAGTGAGAGCGGGGTCGGCACAGATACGCAGTATTTT
CASSESGVGTDTQYF
>.|TRBJ2-1|.|TRBV4-2
TGTGCCAGCAGCCAAGAAGTAGCCTCGTCCTACAATGAGCAGTTCTTC
CASSQEVASSYNEQFF
>TRBD1|TRBJ2-1|.|TRBV5-1
TGCGCCAGCAGCTTGGCCACAGGGGGTCTCAATGAGCAGTTCTTC
CASSLATGGLNEQFF
>TRBD1|TRBJ1-4|.|TRBV4-2
TGTGCCAGCAGCCAATACCCGGTCGGGGACAGGGCAGGGCGTAATGAAAAACTGTTTTTT
CASSQYPVGDRAGRNEKLFF
>TRBD2|TRBJ2-1|.|TRBV5-1
TGCGCCAGCAGCTTTGGCGGGGGGGGAGATCGGAATGAGCAGTTCTTC
CASSFGGGGDRNEQFF
>.|TRBJ1-4|.|TRBV2
TGTGCCAGCAGTGGAGAGACAACTAATGAAAAACTGTTTTTT
CASSGETTNEKLFF
>.|TRBJ2-1|.|TRBV5-5
TGTGCCAGCAGCTTGGGAGGGAATGAGCAGTTCTTC
CASSLGGNEQFF
>.|TRBJ1-2|.|TRBV27
TGTGCCAGCTCCCGACTGGGGCAGGGCTATGGCTACACCTTC
CASSRLGQGYGYTF
>.|TRBJ1-2|.|TRBV13
TGTGCCAGCAAGACCACAGGGTTGGAGGACTATGGCTACACCTTC
CASKTTGLEDYGYTF
>.|TRBJ1-3|.|TRBV6-5
TGTGCCAGCAGTTACGACAGAACTGGAAACACCATATATTTT
CASSYDRTGNTIYF
>TRBD1|TRBJ1-2|.|TRBV18
TGTGCCAGCTCACCTGGGAGACAGGGATTGGGCTATGGCTACACCTTC
CASSPGRQGLGYGYTF
>.|TRBJ1-1|.|TRBV7-6
TGTGCCAGCAGCCAAAACACTGAAGCTTTCTTT
CASSQNTEAFF
>TRBD2|TRBJ2-2|.|TRBV11-2
TGTGCCAGCAGCTTACAAGCGGGGGCGAACACCGGGGAGCTGTTTTTT
CASSLQAGANTGELFF
>.|TRBJ1-1|.|TRBV6-2/TRBV6-3
TGTGCCAGCAGTTACACTTCAACCACTGAAGCTTTCTTT
CASSYTSTTEAFF
>.|TRBJ1-1|.|TRBV7-2
TGTGCCAGCAGCTCCTCGGCGGCAGCTCGGGTAGCTTTCTTT
CASSSSAAARVAFF
>TRBD2|TRBJ2-1|.|TRBV29-1
TGCAGCGTTGGCGGGGACCCTAGCGGGGGCTACAATGAGCAGTTCTTC
CSVGGDPSGGYNEQFF
>.|TRBJ2-1|.|TRBV6-5
TGTGCCAGCAGTTCCGGACTGTACAATGAGCAGTTCTTC
CASSSGLYNEQFF
>.|TRBJ2-1|.|TRBV11-1
TGTGCCAGCAGTCGGGCGACAGTGGGTGAGCAGTTCTTC
CASSRATVGEQFF
>.|TRBJ2-7|.|TRBV27
TGTGCCAGCAGTTCACCGGGGTCTAAGGACGAGCAGTACTTC
CASSSPGSKDEQYF
>.|TRBJ1-5|.|TRBV30
TGTGCCTGGAGTGTTTGGGGGCGCGGCAATCAGCCCCAGCATTTT
CAWSVWGRGNQPQHF
>.|TRBJ2-7|.|TRBV3-1/TRBV3-2
TGTGCCAGCTCCTCAGGACATTTCTACGAGCAGTACTTC
CASSSGHFYEQYF
>.|TRBJ1-2|.|TRBV9
TGTGCCAGCAGCGTAGATTCAGGGCGATTGTTTCACTATGGCTACACCTTC
CASSVDSGRLFHYGYTF
>.|TRBJ1-1|.|TRBV12-3/TRBV12-4
TGTGCCAGCAGTTTTCGGGGTAGCACTGAAGCTTTCTTT
CASSFRGSTEAFF
>TRBD2|TRBJ2-5|.|TRBV6-5
TGTGCCAGCAGGAAGGCGGGGGGCAGGCAAGAGACCCAGTACTTC
CASRKAGGRQETQYF
>TRBD1|TRBJ1-1|.|TRBV7-9
TGTGCCAGCAGCTTATACAGACGGGACAGCTACCTCATGAACACTGAAGCTTTCTTT
CASSLYRRDSYLMNTEAFF
>.|TRBJ1-6|few|TRBV7-9
TGTGCCAGCACCCTAAAGGGGCACAGCTCCTATAATTCACCCCTCCACTTT
CASTLKGHSSYNSPLHF
>TRBD1|TRBJ1-2|.|TRBV24-1
TGTGCCACCAGTTCGGGACAGGGGATCCATGGCTACACCTTC
CATSSGQGIHGYTF